This T cell receptor (beta chain) was obtained from a study of shared clonotypes between healthy human individuals. Study-wide results and limits: Compared with memory subsets, naive subsets generally had larger estimated richness. Sampling used blood alone; tissue repertoires probably differ. Enrolling few donors narrowed the genetic and exposure-history diversity that was represented. Non-shared clonotypes showed lower generation probabilities than clonotypes common to all four donors.

This clone has a single count. Its antigen is undetermined. The table came from immunoSEQ multiplex PCR; TCRdb's copy has only in-frame clones and leaves some out. Of some 1.5 million clones in the sample, approximately 96% were seen once. This TCR was recovered from a man under 40 in good health. Sequencing was performed on naive CD4+ T cells sorted from blood. Subset defined: CD45RA+ positively selected.

CDR3 coding DNA: TGTGCTAGTGGTCCCAAGATAGGGGGGGATGAAGCTTTCTTT. Protein product: CASGPKIGGDEAFF. The V call is TRBV12-5, the J call TRBJ1-1; possibly TRBD1 for D (6 bases). Germline CDR1 LGHNT, CDR2 FRNRAP. Deletions cut 5 bases from V and 7 bases from J, with 17 bases between. This CDR3 is built from 14 residues.